The clone carrying this TCR beta chain was picked up one time. Germline V gives CDR1 SGHRS, CDR2 YFSETQ. The CDR3 runs 15 residues. The record originates from a study of blood T cells in healthy people across ages. A second PCR, run for about 6 to 11 cycles, used a sample-barcoded 5' primer plus a J-beta primer mix. CDR3-containing paired-end reads numbered at least 2.5 million in each sample. TCRdb fed the 5' RACE reads into MiXCR, producing one record per CDR3 protein. The sample carries hundreds of thousands of distinct CDR3 sequences, more than 45% recorded once. The origin of this receptor is a man aged 25 to 40 in good health. The material sequenced was blood. The chain carries TRBV5-1 and TRBJ2-4; no clear D. The J call may not be correct, given that the DNA end is closer to TRBJ2-7. CDR3 bases: TGCGCCAGCAGCTTGGCTGCTGGTACAAACTACGAGCAGTACTTC. Protein: CASSLAAGTNYEQYF.